This entry describes one T cell receptor (beta chain). Antigen unknown. The record originates from a study of T cell responses to AZD1222 COVID-19 vaccine. The overall study: Recipients boosted at about 4 weeks or about 12 weeks are pooled.

The V end was cut by 1 base, the J end by 1 base, with 21 bases between. CDR1 is PRHDT and CDR2 is FYEKMQ in the germline V gene (reference sequence). The CDR3 length is 19 residues. The data were produced by immunoSEQ multiplex PCR, yet TCRdb's version contains in-frame clones alone and is incomplete. In the table there are more than 100,000 clones, around 91% of which are singletons. Points from the study as a whole: Across spike, vaccine-associated CD4 TCRs were found, dominant at 160-218 and 743-854. Rises in breadth and depth of Spike-specific TCRs came after two AZD1222 doses. Possibly, clonal diversity was underestimated; donors were largely white British and included more females.

The V call is TRBV13, the J call TRBJ2-3; D possibly corresponds to TRBD2 (7 bases). The source was peripheral blood, collected on day 0 of AZD1222 vaccination. This sequence was found in an adult in good health. The CDR3 region is CASSLVRQGSGKGTDTQYF. The CDR3 DNA reads TGTGCCAGCAGCTTAGTCCGCCAGGGGAGCGGGAAAGGCACAGATACGCAGTATTTT.